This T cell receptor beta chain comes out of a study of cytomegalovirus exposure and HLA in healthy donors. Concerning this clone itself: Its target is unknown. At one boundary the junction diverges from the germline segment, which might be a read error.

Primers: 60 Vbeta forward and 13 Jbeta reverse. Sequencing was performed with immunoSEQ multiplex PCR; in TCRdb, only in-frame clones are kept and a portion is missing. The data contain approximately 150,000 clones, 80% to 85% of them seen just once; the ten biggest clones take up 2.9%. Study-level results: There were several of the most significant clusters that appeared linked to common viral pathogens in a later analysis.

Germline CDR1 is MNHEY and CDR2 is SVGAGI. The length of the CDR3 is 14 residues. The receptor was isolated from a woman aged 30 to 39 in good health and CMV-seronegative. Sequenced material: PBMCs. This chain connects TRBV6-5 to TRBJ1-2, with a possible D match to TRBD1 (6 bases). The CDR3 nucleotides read TGTGCCAGCAGTTCGACCACAGGGAACTACGGCTACACCTTC. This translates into CASSSTTGNYGYTF.